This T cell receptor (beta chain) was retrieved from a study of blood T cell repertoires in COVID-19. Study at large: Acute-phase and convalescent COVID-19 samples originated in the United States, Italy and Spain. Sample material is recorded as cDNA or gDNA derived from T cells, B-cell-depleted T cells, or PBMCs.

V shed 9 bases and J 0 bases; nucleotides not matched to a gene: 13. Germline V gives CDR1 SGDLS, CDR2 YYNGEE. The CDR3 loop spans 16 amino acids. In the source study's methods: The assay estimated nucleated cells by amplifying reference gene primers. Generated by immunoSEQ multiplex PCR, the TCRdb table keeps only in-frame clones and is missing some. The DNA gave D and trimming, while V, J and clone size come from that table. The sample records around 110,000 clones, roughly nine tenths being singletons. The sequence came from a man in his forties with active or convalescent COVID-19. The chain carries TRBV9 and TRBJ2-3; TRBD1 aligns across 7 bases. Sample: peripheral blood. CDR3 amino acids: CAMGIGGPASTDTQYF. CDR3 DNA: TGTGCCATGGGGATAGGGGGCCCGGCGAGCACAGATACGCAGTATTTT.